This T cell receptor (beta chain) was found in a study of metastatic and nonmetastatic thyroid tumors. Study information: Malignant and benign thyroid patients had repertoires compared in peripheral blood and tumor or nodule tissue.

The CDR3 totals 13 residues. The V gene lost 1 base and the J gene lost 3 bases, with 10 bases spanning the gap. Germline CDR1 reads DFQATT; CDR2 reads SNEGSKA (reference sequence). Thyroid surgery had not been preceded by any treatment in any patient. From the PCR reads, TCRdb re-called clones with MiXCR. The table records 9,000 to 13,000 clones, 26% of them present only once. Sequenced: tumor tissue. This TCR came from a female donor with papillary thyroid cancer or a benign thyroid nodule (not recorded which). Some clones in this sample may be carry-over from other donors' samples. The chain combines TRBV20-1 with TRBJ2-7, with a tentative D call TRBD2 (5 bases). CDR3 sequence (DNA): TGCAGTGCTAGAGCCGAAGGGAGCTACGAGCAGTACTTC. This codes for CSARAEGSYEQYF.